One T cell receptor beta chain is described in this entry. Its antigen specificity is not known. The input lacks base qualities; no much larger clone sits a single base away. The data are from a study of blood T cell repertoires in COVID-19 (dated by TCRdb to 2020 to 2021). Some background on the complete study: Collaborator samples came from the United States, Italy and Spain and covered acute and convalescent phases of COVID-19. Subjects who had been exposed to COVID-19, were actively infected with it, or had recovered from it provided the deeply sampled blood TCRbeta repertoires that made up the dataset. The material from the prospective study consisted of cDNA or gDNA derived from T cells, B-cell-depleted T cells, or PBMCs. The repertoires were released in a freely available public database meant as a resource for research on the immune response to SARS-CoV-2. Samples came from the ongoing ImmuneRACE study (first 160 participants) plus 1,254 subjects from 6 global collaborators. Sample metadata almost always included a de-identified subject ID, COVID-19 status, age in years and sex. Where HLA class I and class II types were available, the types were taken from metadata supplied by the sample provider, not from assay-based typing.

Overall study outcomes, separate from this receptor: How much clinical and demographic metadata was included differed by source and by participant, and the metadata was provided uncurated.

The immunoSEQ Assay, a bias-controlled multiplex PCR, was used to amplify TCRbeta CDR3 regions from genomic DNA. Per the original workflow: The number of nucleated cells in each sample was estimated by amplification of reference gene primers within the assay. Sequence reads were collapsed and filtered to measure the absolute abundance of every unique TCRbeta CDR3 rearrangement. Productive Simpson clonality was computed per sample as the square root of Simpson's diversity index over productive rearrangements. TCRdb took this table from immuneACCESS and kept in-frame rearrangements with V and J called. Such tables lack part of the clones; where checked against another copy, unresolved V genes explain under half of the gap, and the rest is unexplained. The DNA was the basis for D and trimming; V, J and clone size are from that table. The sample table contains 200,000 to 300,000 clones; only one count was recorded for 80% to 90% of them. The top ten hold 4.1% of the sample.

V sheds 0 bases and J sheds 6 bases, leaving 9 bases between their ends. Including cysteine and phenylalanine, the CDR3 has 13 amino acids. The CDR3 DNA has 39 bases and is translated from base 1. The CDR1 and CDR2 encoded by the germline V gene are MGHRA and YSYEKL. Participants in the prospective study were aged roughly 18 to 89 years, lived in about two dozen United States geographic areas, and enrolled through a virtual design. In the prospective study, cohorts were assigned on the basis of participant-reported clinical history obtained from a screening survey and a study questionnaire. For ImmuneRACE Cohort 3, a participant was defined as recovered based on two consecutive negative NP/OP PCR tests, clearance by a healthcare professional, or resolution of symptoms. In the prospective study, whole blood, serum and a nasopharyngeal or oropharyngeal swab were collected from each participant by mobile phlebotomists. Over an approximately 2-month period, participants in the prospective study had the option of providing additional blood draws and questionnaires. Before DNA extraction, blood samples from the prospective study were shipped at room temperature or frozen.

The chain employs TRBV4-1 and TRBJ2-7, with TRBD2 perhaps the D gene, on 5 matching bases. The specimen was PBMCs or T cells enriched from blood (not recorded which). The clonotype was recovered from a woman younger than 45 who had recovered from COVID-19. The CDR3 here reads CASSQDPGFEQYF. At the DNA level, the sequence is TGCGCCAGCAGCCAAGATCCGGGGTTCGAGCAGTACTTC.